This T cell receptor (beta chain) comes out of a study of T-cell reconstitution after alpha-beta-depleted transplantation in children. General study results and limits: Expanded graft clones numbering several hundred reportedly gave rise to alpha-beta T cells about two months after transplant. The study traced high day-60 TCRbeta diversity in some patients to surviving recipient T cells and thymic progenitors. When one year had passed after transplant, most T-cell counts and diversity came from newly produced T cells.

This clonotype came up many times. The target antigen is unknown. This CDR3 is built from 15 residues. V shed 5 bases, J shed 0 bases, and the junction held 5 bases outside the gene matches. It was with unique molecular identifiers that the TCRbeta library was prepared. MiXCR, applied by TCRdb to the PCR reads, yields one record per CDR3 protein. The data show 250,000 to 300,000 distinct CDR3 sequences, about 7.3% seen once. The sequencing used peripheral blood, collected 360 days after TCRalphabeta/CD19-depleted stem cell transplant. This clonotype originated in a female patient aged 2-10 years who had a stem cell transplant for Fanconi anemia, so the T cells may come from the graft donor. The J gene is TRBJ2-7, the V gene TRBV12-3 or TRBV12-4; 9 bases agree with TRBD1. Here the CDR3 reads CASSQDRGSSYEQYF. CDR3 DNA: TGTGCCAGCAGTCAGGACAGGGGATCCTCCTACGAGCAGTACTTC.